Here is one T cell receptor beta chain with its context. Using immunoSEQ multiplex PCR, the repertoire was profiled, and TCRdb retains in-frame clones only, with some absent. The sample yields 350,000 to 450,000 clones, approximately 83% seen once. Trimming at V came to 5 bases and at J to 4 bases, leaving 12 bases not matched to a gene. CDR1 and CDR2 from the germline V gene are LNHDA and SQIVND (reference sequence). This CDR3 is 16 amino acids long. Noted treatment: around 19 received Ad26.COV2.S at low or high dose, single or two shots; about 5 received placebo; per-sample allocation not given. Day 63 following the first vaccine or placebo injection was when the samples were taken. The sample is drawn from a study of Ad26.COV2.S vaccination and SARS-CoV-2 variants.

V usage is TRBV19 and J usage is TRBJ2-7; 9 bases align to TRBD2. The receptor comes from a person between 18 and 59 years old who received the Ad26.COV2.S COVID-19 vaccine or a placebo. The sample was peripheral blood, taken in a trial of Ad26.COV2.S vaccine versus placebo. CDR3 amino acids: CASSRGLAVAVYEQYF. The CDR3 region has the DNA TGTGCCAGTAGTCGGGGACTAGCCGTCGCTGTTTACGAGCAGTACTTC.